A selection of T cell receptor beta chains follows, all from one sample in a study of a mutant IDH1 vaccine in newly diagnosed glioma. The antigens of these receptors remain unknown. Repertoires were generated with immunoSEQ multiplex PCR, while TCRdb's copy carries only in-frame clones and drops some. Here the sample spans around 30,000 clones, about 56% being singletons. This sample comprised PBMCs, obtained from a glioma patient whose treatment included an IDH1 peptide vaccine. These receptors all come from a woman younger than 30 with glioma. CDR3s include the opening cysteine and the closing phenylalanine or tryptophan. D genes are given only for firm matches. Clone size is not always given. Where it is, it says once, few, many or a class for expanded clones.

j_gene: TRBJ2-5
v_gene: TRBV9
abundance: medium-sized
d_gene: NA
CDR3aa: CASSVDASGPETQYF
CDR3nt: TGTGCCAGCAGCGTAGACGCTAGTGGGCCAGAGACCCAGTACTTC

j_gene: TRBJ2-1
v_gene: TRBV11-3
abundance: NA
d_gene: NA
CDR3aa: CASSIGAANNEQFF
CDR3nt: TGTGCCAGCAGCATCGGGGCCGCTAACAATGAGCAGTTCTTC

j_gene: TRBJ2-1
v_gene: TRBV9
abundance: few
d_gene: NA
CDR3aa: CASSVDTSYNEQFF
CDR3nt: TGTGCCAGCAGCGTGGACACGTCCTACAATGAGCAGTTCTTC

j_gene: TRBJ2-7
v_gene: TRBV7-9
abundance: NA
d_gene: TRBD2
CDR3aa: CASSPQREGYEQYF
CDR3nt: TGTGCCAGCAGCCCTCAGCGGGAGGGCTACGAGCAGTACTTC

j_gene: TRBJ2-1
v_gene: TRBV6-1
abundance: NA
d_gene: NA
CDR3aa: CASSAWGEGEQFF
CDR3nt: TGTGCCAGCAGTGCATGGGGAGAAGGTGAGCAGTTCTTC

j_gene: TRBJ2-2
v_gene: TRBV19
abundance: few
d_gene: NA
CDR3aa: CASSIPTGFGTGELFF
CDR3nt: TGTGCCAGTAGTATCCCTACAGGGTTTGGCACCGGGGAGCTGTTTTTT

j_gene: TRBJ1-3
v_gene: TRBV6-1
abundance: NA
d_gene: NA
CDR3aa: CASSGPGSAGNTIYF
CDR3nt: TGTGCCAGCAGTGGCCCAGGGAGTGCAGGAAACACCATATATTTT

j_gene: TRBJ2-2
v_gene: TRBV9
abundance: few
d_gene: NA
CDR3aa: CASSVQGETGELFF
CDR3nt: TGTGCCAGCAGCGTACAAGGGGAAACCGGGGAGCTGTTTTTT

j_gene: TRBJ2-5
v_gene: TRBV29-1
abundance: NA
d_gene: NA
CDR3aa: CSVVNRGETQYF
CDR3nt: TGCAGCGTTGTTAACAGAGGAGAGACCCAGTACTTC

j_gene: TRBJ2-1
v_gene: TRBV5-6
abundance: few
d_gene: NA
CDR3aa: CASSLGDNEQFF
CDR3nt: TGTGCCAGCAGCTTGGGGGACAATGAGCAGTTCTTC

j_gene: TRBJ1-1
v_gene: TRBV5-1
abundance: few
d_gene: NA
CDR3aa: CASVGDTEAFF
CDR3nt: TGCGCCAGCGTAGGGGACACTGAAGCTTTCTTT

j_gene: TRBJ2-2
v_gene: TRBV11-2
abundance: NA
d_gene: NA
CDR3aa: CASSPSRSGELFF
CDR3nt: TGTGCCAGCAGCCCCTCCAGGTCCGGGGAGCTGTTTTTT

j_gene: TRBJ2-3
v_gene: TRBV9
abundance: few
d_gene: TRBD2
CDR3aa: CASSPRRAGAPDTQYF
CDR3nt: TGTGCCAGCAGCCCCAGAAGGGCGGGAGCCCCAGATACGCAGTATTTT

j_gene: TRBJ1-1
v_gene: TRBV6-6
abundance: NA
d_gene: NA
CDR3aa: CASPPQGGTEAFF
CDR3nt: TGTGCCAGCCCCCCGCAGGGAGGCACTGAAGCTTTCTTT

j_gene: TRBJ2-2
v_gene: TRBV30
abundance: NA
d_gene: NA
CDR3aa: CAWSGPVGDSSGELFF
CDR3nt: TGTGCCTGGAGCGGACCGGTGGGGGATTCGTCCGGGGAGCTGTTTTTT

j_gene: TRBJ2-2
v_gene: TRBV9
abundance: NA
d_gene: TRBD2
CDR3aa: CASSVESGMNTGELFF
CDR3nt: TGTGCCAGCAGCGTAGAAAGCGGGATGAACACCGGGGAGCTGTTTTTT

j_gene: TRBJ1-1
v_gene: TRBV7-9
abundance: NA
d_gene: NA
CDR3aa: CASSLGVQGEAFF
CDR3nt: TGTGCCAGCAGCTTGGGGGTACAGGGTGAAGCTTTCTTT

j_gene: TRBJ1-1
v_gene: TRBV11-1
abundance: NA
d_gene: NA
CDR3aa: CASSNRPRENTEAFF
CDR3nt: TGTGCCAGCAGCAACCGCCCGAGGGAGAACACTGAAGCTTTCTTT

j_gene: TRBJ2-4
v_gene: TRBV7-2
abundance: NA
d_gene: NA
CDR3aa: CASSTHSGLAKNIQYF
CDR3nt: TGTGCCAGCAGCACCCACAGCGGCCTAGCCAAAAACATTCAGTACTTC

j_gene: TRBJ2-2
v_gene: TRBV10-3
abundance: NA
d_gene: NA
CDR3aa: CASTTQTGELFF
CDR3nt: TGTGCCTCAACCACTCAGACCGGGGAGCTGTTTTTT

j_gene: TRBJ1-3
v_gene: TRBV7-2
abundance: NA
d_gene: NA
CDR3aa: CASSLARGGAQGNTIYF
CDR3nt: TGTGCCAGCAGCTTAGCCCGCGGGGGGGCGCAAGGAAACACCATATATTTT

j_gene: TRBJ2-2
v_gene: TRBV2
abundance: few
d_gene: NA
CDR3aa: CASRRINTGELFF
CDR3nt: TGTGCCAGCAGAAGGATTAACACCGGGGAGCTGTTTTTT

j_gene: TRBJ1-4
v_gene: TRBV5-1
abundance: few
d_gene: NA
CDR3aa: CASSLDSYEKLFF
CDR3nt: TGCGCCAGCAGCTTGGACAGTTATGAAAAACTGTTTTTT